The clone carrying this T cell receptor beta chain has more than one count but fewer than ten. As handled by the study authors: Reference gene primer amplification in the assay estimated nucleated cell counts. Sequencing used immunoSEQ multiplex PCR; TCRdb keeps in-frame clones, though not all of them. V, J and clone size are taken as reported in that table, and D and trimming were inferred from the DNA itself. The sample has about 170,000 clones, 85% seen once. The data belong to a study of blood T cell repertoires in COVID-19. The CDR3 has 16 amino acids. The germline V gene encodes CDR1 MGHRA and CDR2 YSYEKL. The V end was cut by 4 bases, the J end by 1 base, with 14 bases between.

This chain connects TRBV4-1 to TRBJ1-5; D is ambiguous. This receptor was taken from a human donor with acute or convalescent COVID-19. The donor label of this sample is uncertain. Sequenced sample: peripheral blood. The CDR3 region is CASSRVGAASNQPQHF. In DNA, the CDR3 is TGCGCCAGCAGCCGAGTAGGAGCGGCGAGCAATCAGCCCCAGCATTTT.